A selection of T cell receptor beta chains follows, all from one sample in a study of memory CD4+ T cells and cytomegalovirus serostatus. Data came from immunoSEQ multiplex PCR; TCRdb stores just in-frame clones and leaves some out. The sample shows tens of thousands of clones, approximately 82% of them seen only once. The sample was memory CD4+ T cells from blood. Receptor source: an adult in good health and CMV-seronegative. Some clones in this sample may be carry-over from other donors' samples. CDR3s include the opening cysteine and the closing phenylalanine or tryptophan. A D gene is named only where the DNA matches it firmly. Some rows mark clone size as missing; the rest say once, few, many or name a class of expanded clone.

DNA: TGTGCCAGCAGCGCCGGGAGGCAGAGCACAGATACGCAGTATTTT
CDR3: CASSAGRQSTDTQYF
J: TRBJ2-3
size: -
V: TRBV7-2
D: TRBD2

DNA: TGTGCCAGCAGCGTAGCCCACTCCACAGATACGCAGTATTTT
CDR3: CASSVAHSTDTQYF
J: TRBJ2-3
size: -
V: TRBV9
D: -

DNA: TGCGCCAGCTTAAGACAGGACAGCTCCTACGAGCAGTACTTC
CDR3: CASLRQDSSYEQYF
J: TRBJ2-7
size: -
V: TRBV10-2
D: -

DNA: TGCGCCAGCAGTCCTGGGGGGGGCACAGATACGCAGTATTTT
CDR3: CASSPGGGTDTQYF
J: TRBJ2-3
size: -
V: TRBV4-3
D: TRBD2

DNA: TGTGCCAGCAGTGAACAGACTAGCGGGAGGGATACGCAGTATTTT
CDR3: CASSEQTSGRDTQYF
J: TRBJ2-3
size: -
V: TRBV6-1
D: TRBD2

DNA: TGTGCCAGCAGCTTGATCGGACAGGGTCACTACATCTACGAGCAGTACTTC
CDR3: CASSLIGQGHYIYEQYF
J: TRBJ2-7
size: -
V: TRBV7-9
D: TRBD1

DNA: TGTGCCAGCAGCTTAGGACTAGCGAATTCGGCAGATACGCAGTATTTT
CDR3: CASSLGLANSADTQYF
J: TRBJ2-3
size: -
V: TRBV11-2
D: TRBD2

DNA: TGTGCCAGCGTGAGGACAGGGGGCACGGAGCAGTACTTC
CDR3: CASVRTGGTEQYF
J: TRBJ2-7
size: few
V: TRBV6-6
D: TRBD1

DNA: TGTGCCAGCAGCCCGACCTCCGGCCCCACCCAGTACTTC
CDR3: CASSPTSGPTQYF
J: TRBJ2-5
size: -
V: TRBV7-9
D: -

DNA: TGTGCCAGCAGCTTAGTTCCCAGCGGGAGGGCCGGCACCGGGGAGCTGTTTTTT
CDR3: CASSLVPSGRAGTGELFF
J: TRBJ2-2
size: -
V: TRBV7-2
D: TRBD2